Below, 23 T cell receptor beta chains from the same sample are listed, as sequenced in a study of identical twins. TCRdb recomputed calls from the 5' RACE reads with MiXCR, one row per CDR3 protein. The sample shows approximately 600,000 distinct CDR3 sequences, just over 7% of them seen only once. Another study also made use of these data, one on yellow fever vaccine responses in identical twins.

The sequencing sample was made of PBMCs. These receptors originate from a woman in her late teens or twenties in good health.

This clonotype was seen ten or more times. The chain employs TRBV2 and TRBJ2-5, with TRBD2 matching 7 bases. The CDR3 contains 15 residues. Per the germline V gene, CDR1 is SNHLY and CDR2 is FYNNEI. Unmatched junction bases numbered 15, after V lost 10 bases and J lost 4 bases. The CDR3 nucleotides are TGTGCCACCACCTTCCACCCGGCTAGCGGAGAGACCCAGTACTTC. Its protein is CATTFHPASGETQYF.

This clonotype was detected ten times or more. The chain has TRBV18 and TRBJ1-5; 7 bases fit TRBD1. The CDR3 contains 14 residues. The trim removed 4 bases at V and 7 bases at J, leaving 7 bases unmatched. CDR1 and CDR2 (germline): KGHSH, LQKENI. The CDR3 sequence: CASSLGTALQPQHF. In nucleotides, the CDR3 is TGTGCCAGCTCACTTGGGACAGCTCTCCAGCCCCAGCATTTT.

This chain links TRBV10-3 with TRBJ1-1; D is unclear. The ends were cut back, 6 bases at V and 1 base at J, with 3 bases in the middle. Germline V CDR1 and CDR2: ENHRY, SYGVKD. The CDR3 length is 11 residues. In DNA form, the CDR3 reads TGTGCCATCAGCAGGAACACTGAAGCTTTCTTT. It translates to CAISRNTEAFF.

Ten or more counts support this clonotype. V is TRBV15 and J is TRBJ2-3, with 8 positions matching TRBD1. Losses at the gene ends were 4 bases for V and 3 bases for J; bases not matched to a gene: 9. CDR1 is LNHNV, CDR2 YYDKDF, per germline (reference sequence). This CDR3 spans 16 amino acids. DNA of the CDR3: TGTGCCACCAGCAACCCTGGGACAGGTATGACAGATACGCAGTATTTT. Its translation is CATSNPGTGMTDTQYF. The variable domain in full, with the rest retrieved from reference TRBV15 and TRBJ2-3, is DAMVIQNPRYQVTQFGKPVTLSCSQTLNHNVMYWYQQKSSQAPKLLFHYYDKDFNNEADTPDNFQSRRPNTSFCFLDIRSPGLGDTAMYLCATSNPGTGMTDTQYFGPGTRLTVL.

This clonotype has just a few counts. This chain joins TRBV5-1 and TRBJ2-1; a possible D gene is TRBD1 (6 bases). The V end lost 4 bases, the J end lost 7 bases, and 21 bases lay between the germline ends. Germline assignment: CDR1 SGHRS and CDR2 YFSETQ. The CDR3 covers 16 residues. CDR3 DNA: TGCGCCAGCAGCGGATCAGTGGGTGGGGGCCTTAATGAGCAGTTCTTC. It is translated as CASSGSVGGGLNEQFF.

A note on this clonotype: An end of the junction differs from the germline gene, which may be a read error. The chain joins TRBV6-1 to TRBJ2-6, with a possible D match to TRBD1 (6 bases). Germline V CDR1 and CDR2: MNHNS, SASEGT. The CDR3 consists of 15 residues. The CDR3 sequence is CASTDRISGAYVLTF. For the CDR3, the DNA is TGTGCCAGCACCGACAGGATCTCTGGGGCCTACGTCCTGACTTTC.

There are many counts of this clonotype. The rearrangement joins TRBV6-5 to TRBJ1-1; possibly TRBD1 for D (5 bases). The CDR3 has 14 amino acids. V shed 4 bases and J shed 5 bases, with 14 bases lying between them. Germline CDR1 reads MNHEY; CDR2 reads SVGAGI. CDR3: CASSSLTERTEAFF. The CDR3 nucleotides are TGTGCCAGCAGTTCTTTGACAGAAAGGACTGAAGCTTTCTTT.

This clonotype was detected ten times or more. The V gene is TRBV7-6, the J gene TRBJ1-6; D gene unclear. The CDR3 loop spans 12 amino acids. The germline V gene has CDR1 SGHVS and CDR2 FNYEAQ. V shed 4 bases and J shed 8 bases, with 6 bases lying between them. The CDR3 loop is CASSSNYSPLHF. DNA of the CDR3: TGTGCCAGCAGCTCCAATTATTCACCCCTCCACTTT.

The chain employs TRBV5-5 and TRBJ2-7; the D call may be TRBD1 or TRBD2 (5 bases each). Germline V CDR1 and CDR2: SGHKS, YYEKEE (reference sequence). Trimming shortened V by 4 bases and J by 5 bases, and 16 bases separated the two germline ends. The CDR3 sequence is 14 residues long. In DNA form, the CDR3 reads TGTGCCAGCAGCCCGAGGGACGGCCCCCACGAGCAGTACGTC. It translates to CASSPRDGPHEQYV.

This clonotype came up a few times. This sequence joins TRBV10-3 and TRBJ1-1; possibly TRBD1 for D (5 bases). Germline loops: CDR1 ENHRY, CDR2 SYGVKD. The CDR3 has 13 residues. The V end was cut by 7 bases, the J end by 1 base, with 10 bases between. The CDR3 region has the DNA TGTGCCATCACCGAGGGACCGAACACTGAAGCTTTCTTT. Translation gives CAITEGPNTEAFF.

CDR3 DNA: TGTGCCAGCAGCCCCGAGGGGGGGCTCAACTACAATGAGCAGTTCTTC. Translating gives CASSPEGGLNYNEQFF. The rearrangement links TRBV7-7 to TRBJ2-1; D possibly corresponds to TRBD2 (7 bases). V dropped 5 bases and J dropped 3 bases, with 17 bases sitting between them. Germline-derived CDR1 and CDR2 are SSHAT and FNYEAQ (reference sequence). The CDR3 has 16 residues.

V usage is TRBV27 and J usage is TRBJ2-7, with D possibly being TRBD2 (6 bases). This CDR3 has 15 residues. The ends were cut back, 5 bases at V and 7 bases at J, with 21 bases in the middle. Per the germline V gene, CDR1 is MNHEY and CDR2 is SMNVEV (reference sequence). The CDR3 loop reads CASSRPQAGLCEQYV. DNA for the CDR3: TGTGCCAGCAGTCGCCCACAAGCGGGTCTATGTGAGCAGTACGTC.

This clonotype was seen a handful of times. J is TRBJ2-7 and V is TRBV11-2; 14 nucleotides match TRBD2. Per germline, CDR1 SGHAT and CDR2 FQNNGV. The CDR3 extends over 18 amino acids. V shed 5 bases and J 2 bases; nucleotides not matched to a gene: 11. CDR3 in DNA: TGTGCCAGCAGCCGGACTAGCGGGGGGCTACACTATCCCTACGAGCAGTACGTC. This gives the protein CASSRTSGGLHYPYEQYV.

This clonotype was found many times. The CDR3: CASSQDLRASGGPPSYEQYF. The CDR3 nucleotides are TGCGCCAGCAGCCAAGATCTGAGAGCTAGCGGGGGGCCTCCTTCCTACGAGCAGTACTTC. The V and J genes are TRBV4-1 and TRBJ2-7, with TRBD2 matching over 11 bases. Losses at the gene ends were 0 bases for V and 1 base for J; bases not matched to a gene: 14. This CDR3 spans 20 amino acids. Germline CDR1 reads MGHRA; CDR2 reads YSYEKL.

This rearrangement joins TRBV28 to TRBJ2-7; 10 nucleotides align to TRBD1. This CDR3 comprises 13 residues. Germline CDR1 MDHEN, CDR2 SYDVKM. V lost 10 bases, J lost 2 bases, and 5 bases stayed unmatched. This CDR3 is CATGTGEPYEQYV. In DNA, the CDR3 is TGTGCCACCGGGACAGGGGAACCCTACGAGCAGTACGTC.

The rearrangement joins TRBV5-1 to TRBJ2-3; 9 bases line up with TRBD2. CDR1 is SGHRS, CDR2 YFSETQ, per germline. Unmatched junction bases numbered 6, after V lost 0 bases and J lost 1 base. The CDR3 length is 17 residues. The CDR3 spells CASSLGGLATGTDTQYF. The DNA for the CDR3 is TGCGCCAGCAGCTTGGGTGGACTAGCGACAGGCACAGATACGCAGTATTTT.

This clonotype has a handful of counts. This chain links TRBV24-1 with TRBJ2-3, with 10 bases matching TRBD2. CDR3 length equals 15 residues. From germline, CDR1 is KGHDR and CDR2 SFDVKD. The V segment lost 3 bases and the J segment 3 bases; nucleotides outside the gene matches: 2. The CDR3 loop is CATSDVTSGTDTQYF. The CDR3 DNA is TGTGCCACCAGTGATGTGACTAGCGGGACAGATACGCAGTATTTT.

This clonotype was observed many times. The chain uses TRBV29-1 and TRBJ2-1; 7 bases agree with TRBD1. J lost 6 bases, V lost 5 bases, and 13 bases had no gene match. Germline assignment: CDR1 SQVTM and CDR2 ANQGSEA. This CDR3 has 15 amino acids. The CDR3: CSVWGQGVRRNEQFF. In DNA form, the CDR3 reads TGCAGCGTTTGGGGCCAGGGGGTTAGACGCAATGAGCAGTTCTTC.

The chain recombines TRBV5-5 with TRBJ2-7, with 10 bases identical to TRBD1. Looked up from germline, CDR1 is SGHKS and CDR2 is YYEKEE (reference sequence). The junction had 4 bases not matched to a gene; V was cut back by 0 bases and J by 4 bases. The CDR3 consists of 15 residues. The chain's CDR3 is CASSLGGTGVYEQYF. In DNA, the CDR3 is TGTGCCAGCAGCTTGGGAGGGACAGGGGTGTACGAGCAGTACTTC. The full variable domain, in which reference TRBV5-5 and TRBJ2-7 provide the parts outside the CDR3, is DAGVTQSPTHLIKTRGQQVTLRCSPISGHKSVSWYQQVLGQGPQFIFQYYEKEERGRGNFPDRFSARQFPNYSSELNVNALLLGDSALYLCASSLGGTGVYEQYFGPGTRLTVT.

This clonotype was seen ten or more times. This chain joins TRBV10-3 and TRBJ2-2, with a possible D match to TRBD2 (6 bases). The length of the CDR3 is 13 residues. V was trimmed by 2 bases and J by 5 bases, leaving 6 bases between them. The V gene's germline CDR1 is ENHRY and CDR2 SYGVKD. CDR3 bases: TGTGCCATCAGTGAGCGGGGGACCGGGGAGCTGTTTTTT. It translates to CAISERGTGELFF.

This clonotype showed up many times. The chain recombines TRBV9 with TRBJ2-3; D perhaps matches TRBD2 (5 bases). Germline loops: CDR1 SGDLS, CDR2 YYNGEE. V was shortened by 5 bases and J by 5 bases, with 12 bases between the two germline ends. The CDR3 consists of 13 residues. The CDR3 DNA reads TGTGCCAGCAGACGCCCCGGAGGAGATACGCAGTATTTT. This gives the protein CASRRPGGDTQYF.

This chain joins TRBV20-1 and TRBJ1-2, with no clear D. Germline V lookup: CDR1 DFQATT, CDR2 SNEGSKA (reference sequence). This CDR3 region has 12 residues. The CDR3 sequence is CRPAGGDYGYTF. In DNA form, the CDR3 reads TGCAGGCCCGCGGGTGGGGACTATGGCTACACCTTC.

The chain is built from TRBV12-3 or TRBV12-4 and TRBJ1-4; the D is unclear. Deletions cut 6 bases from V and 8 bases from J, with 19 bases between. The CDR3 is made up of 15 amino acids. CDR3 nucleotides: TGTGCCAGCAGCTCCCTAGGAGGGCCGGGGGAAAAACTGTTTTTT. It codes for CASSSLGGPGEKLFF.